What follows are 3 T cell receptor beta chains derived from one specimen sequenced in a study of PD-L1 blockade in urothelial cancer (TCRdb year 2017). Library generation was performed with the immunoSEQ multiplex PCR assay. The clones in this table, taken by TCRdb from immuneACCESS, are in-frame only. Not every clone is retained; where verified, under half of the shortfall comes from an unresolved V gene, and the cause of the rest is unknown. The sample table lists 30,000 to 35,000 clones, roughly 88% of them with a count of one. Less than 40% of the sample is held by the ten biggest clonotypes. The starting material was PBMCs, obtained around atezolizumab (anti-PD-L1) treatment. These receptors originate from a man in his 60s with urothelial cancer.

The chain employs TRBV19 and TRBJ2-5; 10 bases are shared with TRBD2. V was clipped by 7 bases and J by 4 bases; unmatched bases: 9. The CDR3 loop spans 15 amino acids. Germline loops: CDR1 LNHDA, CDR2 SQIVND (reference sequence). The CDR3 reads CASTQRGGERETQYF. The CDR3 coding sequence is TGTGCCAGTACCCAGCGGGGGGGCGAGAGAGAGACCCAGTACTTC.

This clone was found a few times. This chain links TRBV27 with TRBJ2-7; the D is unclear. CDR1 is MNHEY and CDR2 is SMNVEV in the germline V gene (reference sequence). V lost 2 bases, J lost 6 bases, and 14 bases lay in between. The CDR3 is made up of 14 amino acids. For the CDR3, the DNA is TGTGCCAGCAGTTTAACCTTTGCGCTTTTCGAGCAGTACTTC. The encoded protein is CASSLTFALFEQYF.

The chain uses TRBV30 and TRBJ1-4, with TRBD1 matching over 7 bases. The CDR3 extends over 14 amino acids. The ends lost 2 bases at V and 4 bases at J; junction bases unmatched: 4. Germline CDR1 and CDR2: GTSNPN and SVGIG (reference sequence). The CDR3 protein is CAWSRGQSNEKLFF. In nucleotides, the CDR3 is TGTGCCTGGAGTAGGGGACAGAGTAATGAAAAACTGTTTTTT.